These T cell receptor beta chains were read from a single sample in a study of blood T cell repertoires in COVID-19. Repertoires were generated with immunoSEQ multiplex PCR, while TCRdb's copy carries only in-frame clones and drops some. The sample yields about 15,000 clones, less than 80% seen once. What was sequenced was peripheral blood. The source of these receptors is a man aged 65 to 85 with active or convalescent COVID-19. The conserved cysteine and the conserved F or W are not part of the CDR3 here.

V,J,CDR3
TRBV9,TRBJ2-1,ASSVVDGSYNEQF
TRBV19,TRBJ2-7,ASSMGQWMGEQY
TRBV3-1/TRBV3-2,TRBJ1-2,ASSPGPYGYT
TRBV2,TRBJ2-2,ASGGRAGGELF
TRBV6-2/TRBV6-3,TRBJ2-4,ASSDRIDIQY
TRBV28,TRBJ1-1,ASSFIPTEAF
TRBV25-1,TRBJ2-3,ASSPGTSEYTQY
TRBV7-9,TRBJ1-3,ASSSDRARLTSGNTIY
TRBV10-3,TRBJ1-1,AISKGTGGNSEAF
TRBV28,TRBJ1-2,ASSLVAQGGYT
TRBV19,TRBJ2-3,ASSRTGGATDTQY
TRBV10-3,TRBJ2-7,ATLGQGHYEQY
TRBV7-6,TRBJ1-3,ASSLAAGVGNTIY
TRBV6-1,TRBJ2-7,ASSEASVKGAEQY
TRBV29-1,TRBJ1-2,SADSDGYT
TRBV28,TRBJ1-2,ASSYAGGRGYT
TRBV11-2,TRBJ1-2,ASSKDSNYGYT
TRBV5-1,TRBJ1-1,ASSRGSGDTEAF
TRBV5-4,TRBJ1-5,ASSVDRGKPQH
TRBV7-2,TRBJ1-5,ASSLAGQRNQPQH
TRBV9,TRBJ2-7,ASSVGWGDPTYEQY
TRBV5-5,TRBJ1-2,ASSPAPGNGYT
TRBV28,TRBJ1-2,ASLWDRVISDYGYT
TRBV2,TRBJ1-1,AGSSYRVTEAF
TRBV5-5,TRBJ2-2,ATRWGGITGELF
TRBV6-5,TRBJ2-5,ASSRDREETQY
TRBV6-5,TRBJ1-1,ASSYGQGATEAF
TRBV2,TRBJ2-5,ASSKNWEGGETQY
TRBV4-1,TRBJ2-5,ASSQGVLAEKFLETQY
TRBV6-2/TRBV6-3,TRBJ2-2,ASSPGLPGDTGELF
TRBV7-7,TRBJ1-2,ASGPYLLQLGYGYT
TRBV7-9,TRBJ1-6,ASSSGQSSYNSPLH